These 27 T cell receptor beta chains originate from one sample sequenced in a study of regulatory T cells in long-lasting Graves disease. Indicated time point: newly diagnosed GD, antithyroid drugs for less than 3 months. The TCR library used RNA extracted from PBMCs. Libraries of TCR beta came from iRepertoire HTBI primers plus Arm-PCR of CDR3 regions. One entry per CDR3 protein, called by TCRdb with MiXCR from the multiplex PCR reads. This sample yields around 450,000 distinct CDR3 sequences, of which roughly 17% are seen a single time; 12% belongs to the top ten. Another study also made use of these data, one on T cells in Graves' hyperthyroidism and ophthalmopathy.

Specimen: peripheral blood mononuclear cells (PBMCs), collected at new diagnosis, from a patient treated with antithyroid drugs. The receptor set was obtained from a man between 35 and 55 years old with Graves disease.

Of note for this clonotype: The junction and the germline gene differ at one end; a read error may be behind it. V gene TRBV20-1 combines with J gene TRBJ1-5; TRBD1 might be the D (5 bases). CDR1 is DFQATT, CDR2 SNEGSKA, per germline (reference sequence). The CDR3 covers 15 residues. The CDR3 here is CSAPLGGYSYQPQHF. The CDR3 nucleotides are TGCAGTGCTCCCCTGGGGGGATATAGCTATCAGCCCCAGCATTTT.

This chain links TRBV6-1 with TRBJ2-3; 7 bases are shared with TRBD1. The CDR3 loop spans 15 amino acids. Germline V gene data show CDR1 as MNHNS and CDR2 as SASEGT. V gave up 1 base and J gave up 3 bases; unmatched junction bases: 4. The CDR3 loop reads CASSEDRGFTDTQYF. The CDR3 DNA reads TGTGCCAGCAGTGAAGACAGGGGTTTTACAGATACGCAGTATTTT.

This clonotype has a count of ten or more. J is TRBJ2-7 and V is TRBV3-1, with 11 bases aligning to TRBD2. Germline lookup yields CDR1 LGHDT and CDR2 YNNKEL (reference sequence). V trimming: 1 base; J trimming: 3 bases; junction bases outside the gene matches: 11. The CDR3 runs 18 residues. CDR3 in amino acids: CASSQGGKGLAGFYEQYF. DNA for the CDR3: TGTGCCAGCAGCCAAGGCGGGAAAGGACTAGCGGGCTTCTACGAGCAGTACTTC.

This clonotype was counted a few times. The V gene is TRBV12-3 or TRBV12-4, the J gene TRBJ1-3; D unclear. Trimming took 4 bases from V and 7 from J, leaving 11 bases between them. The CDR3 is 13 residues long. The CDR3 sequence: CASSSTSSNTIYF. The DNA for the CDR3 is TGTGCCAGCAGTTCCACGTCCTCCAACACCATATATTTT.

J is TRBJ2-5 and V is TRBV4-1, with unresolved D. The CDR3 contains 15 residues. Deletions cut 1 base from V and 3 bases from J, with 12 bases between. From germline, CDR1 is MGHRA and CDR2 YSYEKL. The CDR3 region has the DNA TGCGCCAGCAGCCAAGCTATCGAGTTTGAAGAGACCCAGTACTTC. Encoded protein: CASSQAIEFEETQYF.

In this sample, this clonotype turned up a few times. V usage is TRBV12-3 or TRBV12-4 and J usage is TRBJ2-6; 8 bases line up with TRBD2. This CDR3 comprises 20 residues. Unmatched junction bases numbered 16, after V lost 6 bases and J lost 0 bases. The CDR3 nucleotides read TGTGCCAGCAGAGAGGCCCCGGGACTAGAGTGGTTCTCTGGGGCCAACGTCCTGACTTTC. This sequence encodes CASREAPGLEWFSGANVLTF.

V and J are TRBV15 and TRBJ2-2, with D possibly being TRBD2 (6 bases). V gave up 2 bases and J gave up 2 bases, with 12 bases separating them. Germline V CDR1 and CDR2: LNHNV, YYDKDF (reference sequence). The CDR3 extends over 16 amino acids. CDR3 DNA sequence: TGTGCCACCAGCAGATGGGACTTGACCAACACCGGGGAGCTGTTTTTT. This translates into CATSRWDLTNTGELFF.

The chain recombines TRBV10-3 with TRBJ2-7; D gene ambiguous. Germline lookup yields CDR1 ENHRY and CDR2 SYGVKD. Trimming pared 3 bases from V and 4 bases from J, leaving 4 bases between. This CDR3 contains 11 residues. This CDR3 is CAISEGYEQYF. CDR3 coding DNA: TGTGCCATCAGTGAAGGGTACGAGCAGTACTTC.

This clonotype turned up a few times. V is TRBV27 and J is TRBJ2-6, with D perhaps matching TRBD1 or TRBD2 (5 bases each). There are 18 residues in the CDR3. Trimming took 3 bases from V and 0 from J, leaving 15 bases between them. Germline V gene data show CDR1 as MNHEY and CDR2 as SMNVEV (reference sequence). Here the CDR3 DNA reads TGTGCCAGCAGTTTCAGGGACGGTAAGAGCTCTGGGGCCAACGTCCTGACTTTC. Protein sequence: CASSFRDGKSSGANVLTF.

This clonotype was picked up many times. This chain joins TRBV30 and TRBJ2-2; the match to TRBD1 covers 9 bases. The CDR3 is made up of 14 amino acids. Losses at the gene ends were 8 bases for V and 4 bases for J; bases not matched to a gene: 8. CDR1 is GTSNPN, CDR2 SVGIG, per germline (reference sequence). The CDR3 nucleotides read TGTGCCCGCTCCGGGACAGGGCTCACCGGGGAGCTGTTTTTT. Translation: CARSGTGLTGELFF.

This clonotype was picked up a small number of times. The genes are TRBV19 and TRBJ1-1, with 7 bases aligning to TRBD1. The V and J ends lost 9 bases and 1 base, in that order; junction bases with no gene match: 5. Germline CDR1 and CDR2: LNHDA and SQIVND (reference sequence). The CDR3 is 13 residues long. CDR3 coding DNA: TGTGCCAGCAAGGACAGGCAGAACACTGAAGCTTTCTTT. Protein sequence: CASKDRQNTEAFF.

This clonotype has only a few counts. J is TRBJ1-5 and V is TRBV2; the D is unclear. Trimming took off 6 bases at V and 4 bases at J, with 13 bases between the two ends. Germline CDR1 and CDR2: SNHLY and FYNNEI. The CDR3 runs to 14 residues. The CDR3 region is CASSADGSNQPQHF. For the CDR3, the DNA is TGTGCCAGCAGCGCAGACGGATCAAATCAGCCCCAGCATTTT.

The table lists this clonotype with a few counts. V usage is TRBV3-1 and J usage is TRBJ2-3; possibly TRBD2 for D (6 bases). CDR1 and CDR2 from the germline V gene are LGHDT and YNNKEL (reference sequence). V gave up 8 bases and J gave up 4 bases, with 13 bases separating them. The CDR3 is 13 residues long. In nucleotides, the CDR3 is TGTGCCAGCGAAGCCCGCGGGGCAGATACGCAGTATTTT. Protein product: CASEARGADTQYF.

This chain connects TRBV19 to TRBJ1-1; tentative D call: TRBD1 (5 bases). This CDR3 has 13 amino acids. Germline V lookup: CDR1 LNHDA, CDR2 SQIVND (reference sequence). Between the trimmed V and J ends, which lost 5 bases and 11 bases, there was a span of 18 bases. DNA of the CDR3: TGTGCCAGTAGTGGGGACGGGGGAAGTCGTGCTTTCTTT. Its protein is CASSGDGGSRAFF.

This clonotype was counted at least ten times. V and J are TRBV27 and TRBJ1-1; 7 nucleotides align to TRBD1. Per the germline V gene, CDR1 is MNHEY and CDR2 is SMNVEV (reference sequence). The CDR3 is 15 amino acids. V dropped 1 base and J dropped 3; count of bases not matched to a gene: 5. CDR3 protein: CASSLWSRGDTEAFF. The CDR3 DNA follows: TGTGCCAGCAGTTTATGGAGCAGGGGGGACACTGAAGCTTTCTTT.

This clonotype was detected ten times or more. The gene calls are TRBV12-3 or TRBV12-4 and TRBJ2-1, with 10 bases aligning to TRBD2. The CDR3 is made up of 15 amino acids. The junction had 10 bases not matched to a gene; V was cut back by 5 bases and J by 9 bases. The CDR3 DNA reads as TGTGCCAGCAGTCCCGTAGCGGGAGGATATTCTGAGCAGTTCTTC. Its protein is CASSPVAGGYSEQFF.

This chain joins TRBV6-1 and TRBJ2-5; tentative D call: TRBD2 (5 bases). The CDR3 contains 15 residues. Trimming took off 6 bases at V and 0 bases at J, with 14 bases between the two ends. Germline lookup yields CDR1 MNHNS and CDR2 SASEGT. Here the CDR3 DNA reads TGTGCCAGCAGCCACGGGGTGGGGTACCAAGAGACCCAGTACTTC. Translated, it gives CASSHGVGYQETQYF.

The chain joins TRBV5-8 to TRBJ2-1; TRBD1 agrees at 9 bases. The germline V gene has CDR1 SGHTS and CDR2 YDEGEE. The CDR3 covers 14 residues. Trimming took 9 bases from V and 1 from J; bases not matched to a gene: 5. The CDR3 DNA is TGTGCCAATCGCGGGACAGGGTCCTACAATGAGCAGTTCTTC. Its protein product is CANRGTGSYNEQFF.

This clonotype has more than one count but fewer than ten. This could be a read error, since a much larger clone is one nucleotide away. The chain has TRBV5-4 and TRBJ2-1; D not resolved. V lost 6 bases, J lost 8 bases, and 9 bases lay in between. This CDR3 comprises 11 residues. CDR1 and CDR2 (germline): SGHNT, YYREEE (reference sequence). Here the CDR3 reads CASTQGHEQFF. The DNA for the CDR3 is TGTGCCAGCACCCAAGGTCATGAGCAGTTCTTC.

There are many counts of this clonotype. The chain recombines TRBV5-1 with TRBJ2-3, with 8 bases matching TRBD1. The germline gives CDR1 SGHRS, CDR2 YFSETQ. The CDR3 has 14 residues. J gave up 3 bases and V 4 bases, and 4 bases lay outside the gene matches. The CDR3 nucleotides read TGCGCCAGCAGCCCCCGACAGGGGACAGATACGCAGTATTTT. Translated, it gives CASSPRQGTDTQYF.

This clonotype was seen a handful of times. One junction end disagrees with the germline gene, perhaps due to a read error. This chain links TRBV20-1 with TRBJ2-6; perhaps TRBD1 as D (5 bases). The CDR3 covers 15 residues. Looked up from germline, CDR1 is DFQATT and CDR2 is SNEGSKA (reference sequence). The CDR3 reads CSATLQGSGSNVLTF. CDR3 bases: TGCAGTGCCACCCTCCAGGGCTCTGGGTCCAACGTCCTGACTTTC.

This clonotype was counted at least ten times. The chain links TRBV30 to TRBJ2-3; no reliable D call. The germline V gene has CDR1 GTSNPN and CDR2 SVGIG (reference sequence). The V end lost 4 bases, the J end lost 4 bases, and 15 bases lay between the germline ends. The CDR3 sequence is 14 residues long. The CDR3 region has the DNA TGTGCCTGGATGGATTTGAGCGTAGCAGATACGCAGTATTTT. This translates into CAWMDLSVADTQYF. Full variable domain (remainder filled in from reference TRBV30 and TRBJ2-3): SQTIHQWPATLVQPVGSPLSLECTVEGTSNPNLYWYRQAAGRGLQLLFYSVGIGQISSEVPQNLSASRPQDRQFILSSKKLLLSDSGFYLCAWMDLSVADTQYFGPGTRLTVL.

The rearrangement uses TRBV24-1 and TRBJ1-5; TRBD1 matches 7 bases. The germline CDR1 and CDR2 sequences are KGHDR and SFDVKD. V gave up 2 bases and J gave up 0 bases; unmatched junction bases: 9. The CDR3 totals 18 residues. In DNA form, the CDR3 reads TGTGCCACCAGTGATTCGACAGGGCTCGGGGTTAGCAATCAGCCCCAGCATTTT. This codes for CATSDSTGLGVSNQPQHF.

This clonotype was detected a few times. V is TRBV11-2 and J is TRBJ2-7, with D tentatively TRBD1 (5 bases). Trimming took off 1 base at V and 10 bases at J, with 11 bases between the two ends. CDR1 is SGHAT, CDR2 FQNNGV, per germline. This CDR3 region has 12 residues. The CDR3 is CASSLGGSSQYF. In nucleotides, the CDR3 is TGTGCCAGCAGCTTAGGGGGCTCCTCACAGTACTTC. The variable domain in full, completed from reference TRBV11-2 and TRBJ2-7, reads EAGVAQSPRYKIIEKRQSVAFWCNPISGHATLYWYQQILGQGPKLLIQFQNNGVVDDSQLPKDRFSAERLKGVDSTLKIQPAKLEDSAVYLCASSLGGSSQYFGPGTRLTVT.

V and J are TRBV5-1 and TRBJ2-7; D not certain. The CDR3 consists of 17 residues. Trimming left V 2 bases short and J 0 bases short, with 18 bases between. CDR1 SGHRS and CDR2 YFSETQ come from the germline V gene. The CDR3 is CASSLVGSGVPSYEQYF. As DNA, the CDR3 is TGCGCCAGCAGCTTAGTCGGTTCTGGGGTCCCCTCCTACGAGCAGTACTTC.

This clonotype was seen many times. This chain connects TRBV6-1 to TRBJ2-7; 8 bases agree with TRBD2. V trimming: 9 bases; J trimming: 2 bases; junction bases outside the gene matches: 3. Germline V gene lookup returns CDR1 MNHNS and CDR2 SASEGT. The CDR3 sequence is 12 residues long. CDR3 amino acids: CASSGNTYEQYF. In nucleotides, the CDR3 is TGTGCCAGTAGCGGGAATACCTACGAGCAGTACTTC.

This clonotype occurred many times. The V and J genes are TRBV11-2 and TRBJ2-7; D uncertain. The ends were cut back, 5 bases at V and 3 bases at J, with 5 bases in the middle. The CDR3 spans 11 residues. In germline, CDR1 is SGHAT, CDR2 FQNNGV. The DNA of the CDR3 is TGTGCCAGCAGCGCCTTCTACGAGCAGTACTTC. Protein: CASSAFYEQYF.